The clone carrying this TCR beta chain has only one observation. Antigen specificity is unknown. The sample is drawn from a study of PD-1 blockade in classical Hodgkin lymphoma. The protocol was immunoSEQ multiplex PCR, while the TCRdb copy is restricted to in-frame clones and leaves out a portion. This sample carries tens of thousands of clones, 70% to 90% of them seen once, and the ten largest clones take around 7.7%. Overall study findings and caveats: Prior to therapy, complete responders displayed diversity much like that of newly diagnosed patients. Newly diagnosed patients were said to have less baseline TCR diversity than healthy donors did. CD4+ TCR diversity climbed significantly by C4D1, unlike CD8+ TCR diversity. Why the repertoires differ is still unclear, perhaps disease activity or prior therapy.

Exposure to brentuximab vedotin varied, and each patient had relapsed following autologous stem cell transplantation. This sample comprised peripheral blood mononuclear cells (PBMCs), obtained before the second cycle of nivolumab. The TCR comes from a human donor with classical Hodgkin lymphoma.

CDR3: CASSQTGVGEAFF. The CDR3 nucleotides read TGTGCCAGCTCCCAAACAGGGGTAGGTGAAGCTTTCTTT. This chain connects TRBV18 to TRBJ1-1; 7 nucleotides agree with TRBD1. Germline assignment: CDR1 KGHSH and CDR2 LQKENI. The CDR3 has 13 amino acids. With V trimmed by 6 bases and J by 7 bases, 8 bases remained unmatched.